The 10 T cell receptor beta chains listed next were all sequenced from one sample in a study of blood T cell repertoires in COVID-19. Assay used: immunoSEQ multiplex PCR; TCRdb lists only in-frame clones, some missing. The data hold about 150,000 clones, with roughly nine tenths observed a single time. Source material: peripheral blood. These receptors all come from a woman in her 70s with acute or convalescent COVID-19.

CDR3 DNA sequence: TGTGCCAGCAGTCCAGGGTTCGGAGACGGAAAAGCTTTCTTT. Amino acids: CASSPGFGDGKAFF. V is TRBV7-2 and J is TRBJ1-1; a possible D gene is TRBD1 (5 bases). The CDR3 spans 14 residues. V dropped 6 bases and J dropped 9 bases, with 20 bases sitting between them. CDR1 and CDR2 (germline): SGHTA, FQGNSA.

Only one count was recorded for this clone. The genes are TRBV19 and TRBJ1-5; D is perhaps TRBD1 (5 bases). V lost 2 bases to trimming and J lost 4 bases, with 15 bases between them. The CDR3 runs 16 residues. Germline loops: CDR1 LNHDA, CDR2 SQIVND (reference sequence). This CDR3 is CASSIRTIEPNQPQHF. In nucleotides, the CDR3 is TGTGCCAGTAGTATAAGGACAATCGAGCCAAATCAGCCCCAGCATTTT. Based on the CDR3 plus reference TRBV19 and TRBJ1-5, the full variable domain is DGGITQSPKYLFRKEGQNVTLSCEQNLNHDAMYWYRQDPGQGLRLIYYSQIVNDFQKGDIAEGYSVSREKKESFPLTVTSAQKNPTAFYLCASSIRTIEPNQPQHFGDGTRLSIL.

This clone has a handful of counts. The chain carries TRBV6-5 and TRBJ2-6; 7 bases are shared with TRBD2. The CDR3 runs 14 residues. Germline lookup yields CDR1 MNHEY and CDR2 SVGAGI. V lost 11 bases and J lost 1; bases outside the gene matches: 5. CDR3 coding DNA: TGTGCCTCCTCGGGGGGATCTGGGGCCAACGTCCTGACTTTC. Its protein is CASSGGSGANVLTF.

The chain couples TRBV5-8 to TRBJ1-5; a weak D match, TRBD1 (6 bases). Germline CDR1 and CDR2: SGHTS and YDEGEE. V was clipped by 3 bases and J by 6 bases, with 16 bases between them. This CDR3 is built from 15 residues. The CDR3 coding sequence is TGTGCCAGCAGCTCAGGGGATGGGTCTGGTCAGCCCCAGCATTTT. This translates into CASSSGDGSGQPQHF. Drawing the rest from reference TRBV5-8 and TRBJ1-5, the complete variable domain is EAGVTQSPTHLIKTRGQQATLRCSPISGHTSVYWYQQALGLGLQFLLWYDEGEERNRGNFPPRFSGRQFPNYSSELNVNALELEDSALYLCASSSGDGSGQPQHFGDGTRLSIL.

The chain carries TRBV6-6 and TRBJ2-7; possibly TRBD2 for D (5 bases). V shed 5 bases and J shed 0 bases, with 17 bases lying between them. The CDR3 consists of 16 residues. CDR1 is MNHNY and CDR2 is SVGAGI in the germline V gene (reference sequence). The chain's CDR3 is CASSTGRTRYSYEQYF. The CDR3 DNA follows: TGTGCCAGCAGTACTGGACGGACTCGTTACTCCTACGAGCAGTACTTC.

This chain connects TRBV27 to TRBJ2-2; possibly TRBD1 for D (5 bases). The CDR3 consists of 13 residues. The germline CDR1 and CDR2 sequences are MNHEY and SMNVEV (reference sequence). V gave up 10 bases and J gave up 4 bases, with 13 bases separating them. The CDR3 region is CAKQGQGTGELFF. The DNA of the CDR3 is TGTGCCAAGCAAGGCCAGGGCACCGGGGAGCTGTTTTTT.

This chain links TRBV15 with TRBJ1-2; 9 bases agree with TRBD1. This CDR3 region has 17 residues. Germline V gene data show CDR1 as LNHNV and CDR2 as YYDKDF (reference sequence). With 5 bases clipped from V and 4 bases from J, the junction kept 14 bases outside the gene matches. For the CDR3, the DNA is TGTGCCACCAGCCAGATACCCCACAGGGGGCGAAGCTATGGCTACACCTTC. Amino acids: CATSQIPHRGRSYGYTF.

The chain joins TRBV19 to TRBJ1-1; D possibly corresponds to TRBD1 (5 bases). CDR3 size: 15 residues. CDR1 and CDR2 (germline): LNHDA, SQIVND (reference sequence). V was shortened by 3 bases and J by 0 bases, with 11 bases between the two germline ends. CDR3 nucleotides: TGTGCCAGTAGTATTCAGGGCAACATGAACACTGAAGCTTTCTTT. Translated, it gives CASSIQGNMNTEAFF.

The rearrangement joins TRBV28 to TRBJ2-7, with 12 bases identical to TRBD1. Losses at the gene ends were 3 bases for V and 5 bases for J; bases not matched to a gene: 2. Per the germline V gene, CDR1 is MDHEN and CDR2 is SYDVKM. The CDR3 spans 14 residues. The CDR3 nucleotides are TGTGCCAGCAGTTTGGGGACAGGGGGCCACGAGCAGTACTTC. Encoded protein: CASSLGTGGHEQYF.

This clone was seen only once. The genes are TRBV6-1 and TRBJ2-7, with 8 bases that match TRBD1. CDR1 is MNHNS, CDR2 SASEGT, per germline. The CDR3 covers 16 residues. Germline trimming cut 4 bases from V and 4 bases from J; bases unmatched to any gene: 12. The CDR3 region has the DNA TGTGCCAGCAGTGTCCGGCCCGGGACAGGATTTTACGAGCAGTACTTC. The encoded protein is CASSVRPGTGFYEQYF.